The 10 T cell receptor beta chains below were found in one sample sequenced in a study of T cells in women clearing cervical HPV infection. Profiling relied on immunoSEQ multiplex PCR, and the TCRdb table lists in-frame clones only, not all of them. The sample features 15,000 to 20,000 clones, with over 13% in its top ten. The sequenced sample consisted of blood buffy coat. The receptors derive from a woman between 18 and 69 years old with a cervical HPV16 infection that either progressed to CIN3+ or cleared (not recorded which).

As concerns this clone: From the germline J gene comes the end of the CDR3, since the read stops 3 residues before it. This sequence joins TRBV5-1 and TRBJ2-1; TRBD2 matches 9 bases. CDR1 SGHRS and CDR2 YFSETQ come from the germline V gene. CDR3 length: 16 residues. V dropped 4 bases and J dropped 8; count of bases not matched to a gene: 13. The part of the CDR3 DNA that was read is TGCGCCAGCAGCCCTGGGGTGGCTAGCGGGAACCATGAG. This encodes CASSPGVASGNHE. The whole CDR3 sequence reads CASSPGVASGNHEQFF. Looking up the rest from reference TRBV5-1 and TRBJ2-1 gives the full variable domain: KAGVTQTPRYLIKTRGQQVTLSCSPISGHRSVSWYQQTPGQGLQFLFEYFSETQRNKGNFPGRFSGRQFSNSRSEMNVSTLELGDSALYLCASSPGVASGNHEQFFGPGTRLTVL.

Turning to this clone: The sequenced fragment ends 3 residues before the CDR3 boundary, so the rest is inferred from the germline J gene. The chain links TRBV5-1 to TRBJ1-2; weak D call: TRBD1 (6 bases). CDR3 length: 16 amino acids. The germline CDR1 and CDR2 sequences are SGHRS and YFSETQ. The V gene lost 4 bases and the J gene lost 5 bases, with 21 bases spanning the gap. The CDR3 protein is CASSHTPGQVRYGYTF. CDR3 DNA, as far as it was read: TGCGCCAGCAGCCATACGCCGGGACAAGTACGTTATGGC.

A word on this clone: The observed sequence ends 3 residues before the CDR3 terminus, with the missing tail filled in from the germline J gene. V gene TRBV28 combines with J gene TRBJ1-1; D is undetermined. The CDR3 loop spans 16 amino acids. Germline V gene data show CDR1 as MDHEN and CDR2 as SYDVKM. V was cut by 6 bases and J by 2 bases, with 19 bases left in between. CDR3 sequence reads: CASSRRTQSINTEAFF. CDR3 bases read: TGTGCCAGCAGCCGGCGAACACAGAGCATTAACACTGAA.

Note on this clone: The CDR3 end falls 3 residues outside the read, so it is completed with the germline J gene. The J gene is TRBJ2-1, the V gene TRBV20-1, with TRBD2 matching over 15 bases. The CDR3 runs to 17 residues. CDR1 and CDR2 from the germline V gene are DFQATT and SNEGSKA (reference sequence). Unmatched junction bases numbered 8, after V lost 2 bases and J lost 6 bases. The sequenced CDR3 bases are TGCAGTGCTAGAAGGACTAGCGGGGGGGCATCTGTCAATGAG. This sequence encodes CSARRTSGGASVNE. The whole CDR3 reads CSARRTSGGASVNEQFF.

Worth noting for this clone: The CDR3 end is not reached by the read, which stops 3 residues before it; the germline J gene fills it in. The J gene is TRBJ1-5, the V gene TRBV19; the D gene is possibly TRBD1 (6 bases). The CDR3 covers 15 residues. The V gene lost 0 bases and the J gene lost 7 bases, with 13 bases spanning the gap. Germline V lookup: CDR1 LNHDA, CDR2 SQIVND (reference sequence). The CDR3 here is CASSIDTGSVQPQHF. The DNA read from the CDR3 is TGTGCCAGTAGTATAGACACAGGGAGTGTGCAGCCC.

On this clone itself: The read terminates 3 residues ahead of where the CDR3 ends, so the germline J gene completes it. The chain employs TRBV18 and TRBJ2-5, with TRBD2 identical over 8 bases. The CDR3 consists of 15 residues. The ends lost 0 bases at V and 4 bases at J; junction bases unmatched: 4. Germline lookup yields CDR1 KGHSH and CDR2 LQKENI. CDR3 bases read: TGTGCCAGCTCACCACCTTCCCTAGCGGGAGAGACC. Translated, it gives CASSPPSLAGET. The entire CDR3 sequence reads CASSPPSLAGETQYF.

The DNA read from the CDR3 is TGCAGTGCTAGTCGTCCCGGGGGGTACGAG. Translating gives CSASRPGGYE. The whole CDR3 sequence reads CSASRPGGYEQYF. The chain combines TRBV20-1 with TRBJ2-7; 7 nucleotides agree with TRBD2. Read data end 3 residues before the CDR3 end; the end is taken from the germline J gene. Germline V gives CDR1 DFQATT, CDR2 SNEGSKA (reference sequence). The V gene end was trimmed by 3 bases and the J gene end by 4 bases; junction bases not matched to a gene: 6. The CDR3 has 13 residues.

Of note for this clone: Coverage ceases 3 residues before the CDR3 finishes, and the germline J gene fills in the end. The chain combines TRBV6-2 or TRBV6-3 with TRBJ2-6; tentative D call: TRBD1 (6 bases). The length of the CDR3 is 15 residues. CDR1 is MNHEY and CDR2 is SVGEGT in the germline V gene. Deletions cut 7 bases from V and 1 base from J, with 11 bases between. CDR3 residues: CASNGQFSGANVLTF. Incomplete CDR3 DNA: TGTGCCAGCAACGGACAGTTTTCTGGGGCCAACGTC.

As for this clone: The read ends 3 residues early relative to the CDR3; the germline J gene fills the gap. J is TRBJ1-2 and V is TRBV7-2, with D perhaps TRBD1 (5 bases). Per germline, CDR1 SGHTA and CDR2 FQGNSA. CDR3 length: 14 amino acids. V was trimmed by 3 bases and J by 6 bases, leaving 14 bases between them. The CDR3: CASSFSGGKDGYTF. The DNA read from the CDR3 is TGTGCCAGCAGCTTCTCTGGGGGGAAGGATGGC.

Concerning this clone itself: Coverage ceases 3 residues before the CDR3 finishes, and the germline J gene fills in the end. The chain recombines TRBV7-9 with TRBJ2-1; a possible D gene is TRBD2 (6 bases). V dropped 5 bases and J dropped 2 bases, with 13 bases sitting between them. There are 15 residues in the CDR3. The germline gives CDR1 SEHNR, CDR2 FQNEAQ (reference sequence). CDR3 residues: CASSQAGPAYNEQFF. Partial CDR3 DNA: TGTGCCAGCAGCCAGGCGGGGCCCGCCTACAATGAG.